This entry concerns a single T cell receptor beta chain. The target antigen is unknown. Profiled with immunoSEQ multiplex PCR; TCRdb holds only in-frame clones, not every one. This sample has approximately 50,000 clones, with over 80% found just once. The CDR3 loop spans 16 amino acids. Germline values: CDR1 SGHAT, CDR2 FQNNGV. V was trimmed by 5 bases and J by 0 bases, leaving 13 bases between them. The record originates from a study of a mutant IDH1 vaccine in newly diagnosed glioma. Study background: Before enrollment, patients got radiotherapy alone, temozolomide alone, or mostly the combination.

Time point in this sample: week 23, last vaccination. The study gave 300 ug of mutant IDH1 20-mer peptide per vaccine dose, with topical imiquimod. Donor tumors were new WHO grade 3 or 4 IDH1-mutant, ATRX-lost astrocytomas. The study, taken as a whole, reports: Among patients, 93.3% showed immune responses induced by the vaccine.

The TCR originated in a man between 40 and 49 years old with glioma. The gene calls are TRBV11-2 and TRBJ2-2; D unclear. Sequenced here: PBMCs, sampled from a glioma patient whose treatment included an IDH1 peptide vaccine. The CDR3 loop reads CASSPRPDANTGELFF. The DNA for the CDR3 is TGTGCCAGCAGCCCAAGACCCGACGCGAACACCGGGGAGCTGTTTTTT.